Listed below are T cell receptor beta chains from one sample, sequenced in a study of shared clonotypes between healthy human individuals. The method was immunoSEQ multiplex PCR; TCRdb's version includes in-frame clones alone and lacks a portion of them. The data contain around 2.1 million clones, 90% to 95% of them singletons. What was sequenced was naive CD8+ T cells from PBMCs. These receptors were obtained from a man between 18 and 29 years old in good health. Some clones in this sample may be carry-over from other donors' samples. CDR3s include the opening cysteine and the closing phenylalanine or tryptophan. The D gene is left open where the match is weak. Expanded clones are given a class, and other clones once, few, many or no size at all.

D gene,V gene,J gene,clone size,CDR3 DNA,CDR3 protein
TRBD1,TRBV27,TRBJ1-2,-,TGTGCCAGCAGTCTCGGGACAGGGGATAACTATGGCTACACCTTC,CASSLGTGDNYGYTF
-,TRBV27,TRBJ2-7,-,TGTGCCAGCAGTTTAAGGGTGGGGGCGGCCGAGCAGTACTTC,CASSLRVGAAEQYF
-,TRBV25-1,TRBJ2-1,-,TGTGCCAGCAGTGACTGGGACTTGGCGTTCAATGAGCAGTTCTTC,CASSDWDLAFNEQFF
TRBD2,TRBV11-2,TRBJ2-1,-,TGTGCCAGCAGCTCGACTTCGGGAGGCTACAATGAGCAGTTCTTC,CASSSTSGGYNEQFF
TRBD2,TRBV6-1,TRBJ2-1,-,TGTGCCAGCAGTGAGCCTAGCGGGAGACGTGGTCTGGTTGAGCAGTTCTTC,CASSEPSGRRGLVEQFF
-,TRBV2,TRBJ2-5,once,TGTGCCAGCAGCGCTTTACAGGGACTTGTCTACTTC,CASSALQGLVYF
-,TRBV7-6,TRBJ2-3,-,TGTGCCAGCAGCTTGGCGGGTTTACATCCAGATACGCAGTATTTT,CASSLAGLHPDTQYF
-,TRBV14,TRBJ2-1,once,TGTGCCAGCTCCGGGAGTGGCTACAATGAGCAGTTCTTC,CASSGSGYNEQFF
TRBD2,TRBV19,TRBJ2-2,-,TGTGCCAGTAGGGTGACTAGCGGGGCCGGGGAGCTGTTTTTT,CASRVTSGAGELFF
-,TRBV10-1,TRBJ1-6,-,TGCGCCAGCAGTGAGTCGACGGGGTCCAATTCACCCCTCCACTTT,CASSESTGSNSPLHF
-,TRBV27,TRBJ1-2,-,TGTGCCAGCAGTTTGGGGGAAAACTATGGCTACACCTTC,CASSLGENYGYTF
-,TRBV5-4,TRBJ1-2,-,TGTGCCAGCAGCACTACGGGGGCGGCTGGCTACACCTTC,CASSTTGAAGYTF
-,TRBV9,TRBJ1-3,-,TGTGCCAGCAGCCCCCGGGAACTCGGAAACACCATATATTTT,CASSPRELGNTIYF
-,TRBV11-2,TRBJ2-1,-,TGTGCCAGCAGCTTTGGCAGGGGCGGTTACAATGAGCAGTTCTTC,CASSFGRGGYNEQFF
TRBD1,TRBV7-9,TRBJ2-2,-,TGTGCCAGCAGCTTAGCGGGAAGGGGGCGTAGCACCGGGGAGCTGTTTTTT,CASSLAGRGRSTGELFF
-,TRBV28,TRBJ2-6,-,TGTGCCAGCAGTGCATATATGAGCACTGGGGCCAACGTCCTGACTTTC,CASSAYMSTGANVLTF
-,TRBV29-1,TRBJ2-1,-,TGCAGCGTTGAAGATCGGGCCAATGAGCAGTTCTTC,CSVEDRANEQFF
TRBD1,TRBV6-1,TRBJ2-7,-,TGTGCCAGCAGTGAAATGGGGCAGGGGGTCGACGAGCAGTACTTC,CASSEMGQGVDEQYF
TRBD2,TRBV5-6,TRBJ2-7,-,TGTGCCAGCAGCTTGGTTGCGGGAGGGAGGAGCTCCTACGAGCAGTACTTC,CASSLVAGGRSSYEQYF
-,TRBV19,TRBJ1-1,-,TGTGCCAGTAGTCCGAAACAGGGATGGGACACTGAAGCTTTCTTT,CASSPKQGWDTEAFF
-,TRBV5-1,TRBJ2-7,-,TGCGCCAGCAGCTTGGGACACGAGCAGTACTTC,CASSLGHEQYF
-,TRBV4-3,TRBJ2-7,-,TGCGCCAGCAGCCAAGGGACCAACCCCACCTACGAGCAGTACTTC,CASSQGTNPTYEQYF
-,TRBV4-3,TRBJ1-6,-,TGCGCCAGCAGGCTGCAAAGACAGGATAATTCACCCCTCCACTTT,CASRLQRQDNSPLHF
TRBD2,TRBV7-9,TRBJ2-7,-,TGTGCCAGCAGGGCTTCTAGCGGCGGTCCCTACGAGCAGTACTTC,CASRASSGGPYEQYF
-,TRBV6-1,TRBJ1-1,-,TGTGCCAGCAGTGACCCGGGGGGAGGGGACACTGAAGCTTTCTTT,CASSDPGGGDTEAFF
TRBD2,TRBV25-1,TRBJ2-2,-,TGTGCCAGCAGTGACCTACTAGCGGGGTCGAACACCGGGGAGCTGTTTTTT,CASSDLLAGSNTGELFF